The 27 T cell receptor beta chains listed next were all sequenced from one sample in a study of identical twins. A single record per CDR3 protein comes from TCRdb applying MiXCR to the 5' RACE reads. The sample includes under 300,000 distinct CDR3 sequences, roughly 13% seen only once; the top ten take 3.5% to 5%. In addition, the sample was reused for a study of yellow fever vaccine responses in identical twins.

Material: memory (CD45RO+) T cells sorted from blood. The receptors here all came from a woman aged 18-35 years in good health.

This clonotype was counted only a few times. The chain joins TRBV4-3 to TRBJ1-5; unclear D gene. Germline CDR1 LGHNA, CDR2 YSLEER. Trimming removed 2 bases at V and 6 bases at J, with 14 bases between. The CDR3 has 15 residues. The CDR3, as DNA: TGCGCCAGCAGCCAATATAAGGGAGGAGGTCAGCCCCAGCATTTT. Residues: CASSQYKGGGQPQHF.

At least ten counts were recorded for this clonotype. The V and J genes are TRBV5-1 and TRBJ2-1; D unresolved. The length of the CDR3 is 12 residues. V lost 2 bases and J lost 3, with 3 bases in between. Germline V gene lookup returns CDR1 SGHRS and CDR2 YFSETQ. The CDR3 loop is CASSFFYNEQFF. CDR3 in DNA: TGCGCCAGCAGCTTCTTCTACAATGAGCAGTTCTTC.

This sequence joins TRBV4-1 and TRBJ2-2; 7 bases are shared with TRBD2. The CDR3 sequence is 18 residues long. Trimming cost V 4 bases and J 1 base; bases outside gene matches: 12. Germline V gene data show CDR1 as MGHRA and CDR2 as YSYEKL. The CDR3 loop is CASSLASGTTKNTGELFF. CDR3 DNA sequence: TGCGCCAGCAGCCTTGCCTCCGGGACTACCAAGAACACCGGGGAGCTGTTTTTT.

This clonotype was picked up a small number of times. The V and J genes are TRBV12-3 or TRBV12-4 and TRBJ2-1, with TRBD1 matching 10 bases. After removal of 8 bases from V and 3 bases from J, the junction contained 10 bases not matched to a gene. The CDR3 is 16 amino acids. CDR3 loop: CASRRLGTGVYNEQFF. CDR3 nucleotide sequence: TGTGCCAGCCGCCGTCTCGGGACAGGGGTCTACAATGAGCAGTTCTTC.

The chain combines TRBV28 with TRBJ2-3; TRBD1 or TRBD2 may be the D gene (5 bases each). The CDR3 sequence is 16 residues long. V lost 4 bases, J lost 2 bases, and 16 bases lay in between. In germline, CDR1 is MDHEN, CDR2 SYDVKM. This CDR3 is CASSSPGPGATDTQYF. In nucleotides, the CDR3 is TGTGCCAGCAGTTCGCCCGGGCCCGGGGCCACAGATACGCAGTATTTT.

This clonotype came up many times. The CDR3, as DNA: TGTGCCAGCAGCGGACTAGCTAACACAGATACGCAGTATTTT. Amino acid sequence: CASSGLANTDTQYF. The rearrangement joins TRBV27 to TRBJ2-3, with 8 bases that match TRBD2. Germline V CDR1 and CDR2: MNHEY, SMNVEV (reference sequence). The CDR3 is made up of 14 amino acids. J lost 2 bases, V lost 6 bases, and 4 bases had no gene match.

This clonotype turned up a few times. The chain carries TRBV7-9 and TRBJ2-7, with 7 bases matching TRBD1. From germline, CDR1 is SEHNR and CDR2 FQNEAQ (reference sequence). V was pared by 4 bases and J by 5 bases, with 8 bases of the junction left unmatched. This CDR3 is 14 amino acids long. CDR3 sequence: CASSSDREFHEQYF. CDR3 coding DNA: TGTGCCAGCAGCTCAGACAGGGAATTCCACGAGCAGTACTTC.

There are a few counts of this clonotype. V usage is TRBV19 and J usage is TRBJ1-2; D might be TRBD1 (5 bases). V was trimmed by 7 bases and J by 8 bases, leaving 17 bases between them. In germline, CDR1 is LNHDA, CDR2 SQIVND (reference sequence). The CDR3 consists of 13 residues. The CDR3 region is CASTDRGVAGYTF. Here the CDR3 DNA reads TGTGCCAGTACTGATCGGGGGGTTGCCGGCTACACCTTC.

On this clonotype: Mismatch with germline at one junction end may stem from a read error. The CDR3 DNA follows: TGTGCCAGCGGTGAAGTCCCCTCTGGGGCCAACGTCCTGACTTTC. Protein sequence: CASGEVPSGANVLTF. The chain is built from TRBV6-1 and TRBJ2-6; no definite D call. The CDR3 runs 15 residues. CDR1 is MNHNS, CDR2 SASEGT, per germline.

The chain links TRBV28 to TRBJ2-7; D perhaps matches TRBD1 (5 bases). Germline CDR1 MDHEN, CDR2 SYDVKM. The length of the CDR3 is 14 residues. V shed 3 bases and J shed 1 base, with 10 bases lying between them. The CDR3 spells CASSFPGHSYEQYF. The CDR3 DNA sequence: TGTGCCAGCAGTTTCCCAGGGCATTCCTACGAGCAGTACTTC. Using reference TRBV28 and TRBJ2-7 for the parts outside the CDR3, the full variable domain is DVKVTQSSRYLVKRTGEKVFLECVQDMDHENMFWYRQDPGLGLRLIYFSYDVKMKEKGDIPEGYSVSREKKERFSLILESASTNQTSMYLCASSFPGHSYEQYFGPGTRLTVT.

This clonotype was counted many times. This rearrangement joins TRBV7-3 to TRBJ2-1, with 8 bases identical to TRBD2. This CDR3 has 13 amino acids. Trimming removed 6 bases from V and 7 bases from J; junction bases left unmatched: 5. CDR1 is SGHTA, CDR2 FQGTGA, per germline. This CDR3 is CASSLGGANEQFF. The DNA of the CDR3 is TGTGCCAGCAGTCTCGGGGGGGCGAATGAGCAGTTCTTC.

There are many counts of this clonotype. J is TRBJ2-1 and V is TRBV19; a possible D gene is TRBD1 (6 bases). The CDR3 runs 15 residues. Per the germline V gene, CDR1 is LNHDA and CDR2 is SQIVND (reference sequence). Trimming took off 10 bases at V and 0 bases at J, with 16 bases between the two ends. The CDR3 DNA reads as TGTGCCACCCAACGCACAGGGATCTCCTACAATGAGCAGTTCTTC. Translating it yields CATQRTGISYNEQFF. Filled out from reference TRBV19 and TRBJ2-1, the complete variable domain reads DGGITQSPKYLFRKEGQNVTLSCEQNLNHDAMYWYRQDPGQGLRLIYYSQIVNDFQKGDIAEGYSVSREKKESFPLTVTSAQKNPTAFYLCATQRTGISYNEQFFGPGTRLTVL.

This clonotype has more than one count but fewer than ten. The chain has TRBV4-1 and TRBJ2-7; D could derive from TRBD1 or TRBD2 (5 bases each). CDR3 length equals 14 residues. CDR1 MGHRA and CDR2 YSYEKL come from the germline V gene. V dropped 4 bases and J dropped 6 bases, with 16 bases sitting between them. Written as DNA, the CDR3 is TGCGCCAGCAGCCGAATTGAGGGGATCGGCGAGCAGTACTTC. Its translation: CASSRIEGIGEQYF.

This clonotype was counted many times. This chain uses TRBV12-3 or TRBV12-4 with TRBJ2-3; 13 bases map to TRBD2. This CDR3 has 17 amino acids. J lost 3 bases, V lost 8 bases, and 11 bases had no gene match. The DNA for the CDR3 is TGTGCCAGCCGAGGACTAGCGGGAGTCCGGGGTACAGATACGCAGTATTTT. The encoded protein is CASRGLAGVRGTDTQYF.

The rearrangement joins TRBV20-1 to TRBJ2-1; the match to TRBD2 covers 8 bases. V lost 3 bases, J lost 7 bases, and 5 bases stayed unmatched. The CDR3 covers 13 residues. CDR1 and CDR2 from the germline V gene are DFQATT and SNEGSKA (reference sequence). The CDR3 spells CSASWRGANEQFF. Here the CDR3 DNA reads TGCAGTGCTAGTTGGCGGGGGGCGAATGAGCAGTTCTTC.

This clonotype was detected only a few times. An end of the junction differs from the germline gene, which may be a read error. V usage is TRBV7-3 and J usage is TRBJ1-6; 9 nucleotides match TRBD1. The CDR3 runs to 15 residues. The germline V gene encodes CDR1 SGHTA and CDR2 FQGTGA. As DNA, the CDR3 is TGTGCCAGAAGCTCAAACACAGGGGGCACTTCACCCCTCCACTTT. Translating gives CARSSNTGGTSPLHF.

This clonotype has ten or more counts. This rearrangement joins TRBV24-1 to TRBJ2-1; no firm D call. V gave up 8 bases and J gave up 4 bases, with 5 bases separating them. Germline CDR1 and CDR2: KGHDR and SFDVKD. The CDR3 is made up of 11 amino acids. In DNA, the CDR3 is TGTGCCACCAAAGGTTACAATGAGCAGTTCTTC. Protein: CATKGYNEQFF.

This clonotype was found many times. As DNA, the CDR3 is TGTGCCAGCAGGACACGCGTGGGGCTAGCTGGAGAGCAGTACTTC. Translated, it gives CASRTRVGLAGEQYF. The rearrangement joins TRBV27 to TRBJ2-7; either TRBD1 or TRBD2 may fit D (5 bases each). Germline CDR1 is MNHEY and CDR2 is SMNVEV (reference sequence). V lost 6 bases and J lost 7, with 22 bases in between. CDR3 size: 15 residues.

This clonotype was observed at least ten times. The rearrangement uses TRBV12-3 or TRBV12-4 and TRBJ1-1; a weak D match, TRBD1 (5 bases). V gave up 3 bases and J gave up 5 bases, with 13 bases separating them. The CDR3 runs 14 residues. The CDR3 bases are TGTGCCAGCAGTTTTGGGGGAGTTCGGACTGAAGCTTTCTTT. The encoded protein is CASSFGGVRTEAFF.

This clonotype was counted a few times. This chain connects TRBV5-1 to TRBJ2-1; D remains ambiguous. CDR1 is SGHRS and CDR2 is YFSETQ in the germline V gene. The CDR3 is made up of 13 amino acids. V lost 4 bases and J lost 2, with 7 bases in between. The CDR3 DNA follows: TGCGCCAGCAGCGTTACTACCTACAATGAGCAGTTCTTC. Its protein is CASSVTTYNEQFF.

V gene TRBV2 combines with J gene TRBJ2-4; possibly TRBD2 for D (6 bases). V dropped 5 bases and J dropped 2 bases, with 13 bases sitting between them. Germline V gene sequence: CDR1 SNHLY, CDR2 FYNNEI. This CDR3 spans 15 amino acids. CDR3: CASSTSGGTKNIQYF. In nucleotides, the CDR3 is TGTGCCAGCAGTACCTCAGGCGGGACCAAAAACATTCAGTACTTC.

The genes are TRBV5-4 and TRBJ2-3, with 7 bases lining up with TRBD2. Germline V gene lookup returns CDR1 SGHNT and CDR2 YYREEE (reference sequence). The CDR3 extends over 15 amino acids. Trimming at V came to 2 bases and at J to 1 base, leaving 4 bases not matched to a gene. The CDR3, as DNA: TGTGCCAGCAGCTTTGCCCTAGCGGGCACAGATACGCAGTATTTT. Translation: CASSFALAGTDTQYF.

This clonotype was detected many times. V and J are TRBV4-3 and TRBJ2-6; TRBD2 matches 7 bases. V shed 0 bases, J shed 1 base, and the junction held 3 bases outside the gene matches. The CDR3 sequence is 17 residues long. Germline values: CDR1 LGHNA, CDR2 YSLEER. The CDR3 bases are TGCGCCAGCAGCCAAGACCCGGGGGGTTCTGGGGCCAACGTCCTGACTTTC. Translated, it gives CASSQDPGGSGANVLTF.

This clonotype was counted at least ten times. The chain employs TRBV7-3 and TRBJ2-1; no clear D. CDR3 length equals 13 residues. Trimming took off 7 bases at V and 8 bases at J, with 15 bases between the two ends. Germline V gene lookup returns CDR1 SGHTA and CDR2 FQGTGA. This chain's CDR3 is CASIRARFYEQFF. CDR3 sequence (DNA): TGTGCCAGCATTAGGGCTAGATTTTATGAGCAGTTCTTC.

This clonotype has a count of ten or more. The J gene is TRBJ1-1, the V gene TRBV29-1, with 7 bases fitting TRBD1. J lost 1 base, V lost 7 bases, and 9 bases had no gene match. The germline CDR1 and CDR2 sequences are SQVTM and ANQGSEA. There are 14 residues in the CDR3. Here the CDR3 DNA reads TGCAGCGCCCGGACAGGAGGGTCGAACACTGAAGCTTTCTTT. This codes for CSARTGGSNTEAFF.

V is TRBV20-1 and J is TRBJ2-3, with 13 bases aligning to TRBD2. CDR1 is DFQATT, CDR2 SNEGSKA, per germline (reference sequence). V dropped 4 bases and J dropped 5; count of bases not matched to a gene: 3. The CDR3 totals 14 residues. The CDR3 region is CSATTSGGGDTQYF. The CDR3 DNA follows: TGCAGTGCTACAACTAGCGGGGGGGGAGATACGCAGTATTTT.

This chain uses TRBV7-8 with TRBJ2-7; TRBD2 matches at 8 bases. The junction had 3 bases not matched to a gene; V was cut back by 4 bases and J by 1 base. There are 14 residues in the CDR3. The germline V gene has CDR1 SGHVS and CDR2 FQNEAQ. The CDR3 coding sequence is TGTGCCAGCAGCTCCAGCGGGGGATCCTACGAGCAGTACTTC. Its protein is CASSSSGGSYEQYF. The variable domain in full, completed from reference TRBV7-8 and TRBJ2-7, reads GAGVSQSPRYKVAKRGQDVALRCDPISGHVSLFWYQQALGQGPEFLTYFQNEAQLDKSGLPSDRFFAERPEGSVSTLKIQRTQQEDSAVYLCASSSSGGSYEQYFGPGTRLTVT.